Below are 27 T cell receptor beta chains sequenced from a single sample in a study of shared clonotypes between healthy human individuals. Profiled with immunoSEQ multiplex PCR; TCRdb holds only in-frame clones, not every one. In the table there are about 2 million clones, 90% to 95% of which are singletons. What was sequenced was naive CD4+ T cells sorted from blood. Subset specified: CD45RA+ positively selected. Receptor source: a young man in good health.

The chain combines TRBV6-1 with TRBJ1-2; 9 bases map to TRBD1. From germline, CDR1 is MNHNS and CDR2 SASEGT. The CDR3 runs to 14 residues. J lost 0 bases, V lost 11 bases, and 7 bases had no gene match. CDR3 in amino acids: CAGKGTGPNYGYTF. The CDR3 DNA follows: TGTGCCGGCAAGGGGACAGGGCCTAACTATGGCTACACCTTC.

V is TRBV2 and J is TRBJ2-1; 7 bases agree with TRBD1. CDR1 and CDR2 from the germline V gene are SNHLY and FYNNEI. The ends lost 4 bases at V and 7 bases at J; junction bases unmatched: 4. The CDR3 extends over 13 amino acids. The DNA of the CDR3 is TGTGCCAGCAGTGTACAGGGGCCAAATGAGCAGTTCTTC. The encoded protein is CASSVQGPNEQFF.

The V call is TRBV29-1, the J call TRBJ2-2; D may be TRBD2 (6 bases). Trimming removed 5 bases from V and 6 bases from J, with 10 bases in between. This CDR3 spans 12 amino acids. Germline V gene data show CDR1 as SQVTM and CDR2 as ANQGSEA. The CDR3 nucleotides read TGCAGCGTTCGTGGGGAGGCCGGGGAGCTGTTTTTT. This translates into CSVRGEAGELFF.

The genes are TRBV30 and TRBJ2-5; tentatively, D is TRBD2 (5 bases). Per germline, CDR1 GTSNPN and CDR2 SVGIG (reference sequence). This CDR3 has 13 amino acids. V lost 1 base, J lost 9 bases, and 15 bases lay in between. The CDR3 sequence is CAWSGENRGSQYF. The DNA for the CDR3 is TGTGCCTGGAGTGGGGAGAATCGAGGGTCCCAGTACTTC.

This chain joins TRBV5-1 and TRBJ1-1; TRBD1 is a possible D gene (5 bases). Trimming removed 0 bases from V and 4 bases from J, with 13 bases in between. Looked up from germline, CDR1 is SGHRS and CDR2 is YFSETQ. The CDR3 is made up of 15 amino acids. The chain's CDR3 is CASSLARGERTEAFF. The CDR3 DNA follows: TGCGCCAGCAGCTTGGCACGGGGCGAGCGCACTGAAGCTTTCTTT.

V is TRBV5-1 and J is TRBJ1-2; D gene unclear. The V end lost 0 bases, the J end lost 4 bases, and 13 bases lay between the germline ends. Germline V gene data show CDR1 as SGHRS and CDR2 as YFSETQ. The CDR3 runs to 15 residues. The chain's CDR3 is CASSLAAGPSYGYTF. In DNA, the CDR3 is TGCGCCAGCAGCTTGGCCGCTGGGCCGAGCTATGGCTACACCTTC.

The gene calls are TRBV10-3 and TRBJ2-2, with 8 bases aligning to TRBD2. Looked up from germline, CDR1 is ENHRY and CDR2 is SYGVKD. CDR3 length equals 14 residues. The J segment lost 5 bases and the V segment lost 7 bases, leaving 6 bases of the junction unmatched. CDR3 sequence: CAITPGGVTGELFF. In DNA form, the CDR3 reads TGTGCCATCACCCCGGGAGGGGTGACCGGGGAGCTGTTTTTT.

As DNA, the CDR3 is TGTGCCTGTTCCGGACTAGCGGGGGCTCAGCAGTACTTC. Residues: CACSGLAGAQQYF. V is TRBV30 and J is TRBJ2-7, with 13 bases fitting TRBD2. V lost 6 bases to trimming and J lost 8 bases; unmatched junction nucleotides: 7. CDR1 is GTSNPN, CDR2 SVGIG, per germline (reference sequence). The CDR3 covers 13 residues.

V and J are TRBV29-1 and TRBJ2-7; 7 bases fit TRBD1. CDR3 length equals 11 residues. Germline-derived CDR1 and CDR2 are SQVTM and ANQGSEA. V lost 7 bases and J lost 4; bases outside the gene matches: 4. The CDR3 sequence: CSGGTAYEQYF. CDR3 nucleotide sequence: TGCAGCGGAGGGACAGCTTACGAGCAGTACTTC.

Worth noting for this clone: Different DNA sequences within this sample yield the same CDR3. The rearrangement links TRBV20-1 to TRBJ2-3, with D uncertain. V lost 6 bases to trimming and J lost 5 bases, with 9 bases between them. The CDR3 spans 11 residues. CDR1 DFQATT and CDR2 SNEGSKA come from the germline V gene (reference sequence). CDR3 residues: CSASEEDTQYF. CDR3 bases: TGCAGTGCCTCCGAGGAAGATACGCAGTATTTT.

The CDR3 DNA follows: TGTGCCAGCAGTTCGGGCGGGATGGGGGTGAACATTCAGTACTTC. This translates into CASSSGGMGVNIQYF. This chain links TRBV6-5 with TRBJ2-4; tentative D call: TRBD2 (6 bases). The CDR3 runs 15 residues. Germline assignment: CDR1 MNHEY and CDR2 SVGAGI. Trimming shortened V by 4 bases and J by 7 bases, and 17 bases separated the two germline ends.

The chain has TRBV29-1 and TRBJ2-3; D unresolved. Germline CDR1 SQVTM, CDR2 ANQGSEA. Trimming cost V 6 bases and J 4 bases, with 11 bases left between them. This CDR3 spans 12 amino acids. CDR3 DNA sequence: TGCAGCGTAGACCCACCGCCAGATACGCAGTATTTT. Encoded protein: CSVDPPPDTQYF.

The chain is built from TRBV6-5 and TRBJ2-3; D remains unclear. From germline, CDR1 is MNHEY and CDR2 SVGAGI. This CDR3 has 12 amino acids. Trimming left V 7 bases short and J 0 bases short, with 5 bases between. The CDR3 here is CASKDSTDTQYF. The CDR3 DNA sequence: TGTGCCAGCAAAGACAGCACAGATACGCAGTATTTT.

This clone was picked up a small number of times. Here the CDR3 reads CASSLVGREMVNEQFF. The CDR3 bases are TGTGCCAGCAGCTTAGTGGGGCGGGAGATGGTCAATGAGCAGTTCTTC. The rearrangement joins TRBV7-9 to TRBJ2-1, with 7 bases aligning to TRBD2. Germline loops: CDR1 SEHNR, CDR2 FQNEAQ (reference sequence). V shed 1 base, J shed 6 bases, and the junction held 9 bases outside the gene matches. The CDR3 has 16 residues.

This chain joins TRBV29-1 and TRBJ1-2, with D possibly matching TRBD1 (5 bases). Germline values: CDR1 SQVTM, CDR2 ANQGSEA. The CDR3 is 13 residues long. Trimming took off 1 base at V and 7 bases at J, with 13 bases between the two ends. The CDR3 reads CSVEGQGGGGYTF. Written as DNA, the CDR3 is TGCAGCGTTGAAGGCCAGGGAGGTGGTGGCTACACCTTC.

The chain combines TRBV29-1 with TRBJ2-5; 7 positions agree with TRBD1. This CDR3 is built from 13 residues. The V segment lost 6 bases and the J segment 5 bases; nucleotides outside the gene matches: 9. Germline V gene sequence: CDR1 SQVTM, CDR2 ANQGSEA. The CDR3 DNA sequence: TGCAGCGTCGATGGGACAGTCCGGGAGACCCAGTACTTC. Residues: CSVDGTVRETQYF.

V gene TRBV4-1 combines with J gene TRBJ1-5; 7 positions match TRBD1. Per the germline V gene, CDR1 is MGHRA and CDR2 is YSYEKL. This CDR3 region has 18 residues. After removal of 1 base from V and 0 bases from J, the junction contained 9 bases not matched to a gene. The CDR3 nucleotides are TGCGCCAGCAGCCAAGTGGCGGGACAGCACTATAGCAATCAGCCCCAGCATTTT. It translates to CASSQVAGQHYSNQPQHF.

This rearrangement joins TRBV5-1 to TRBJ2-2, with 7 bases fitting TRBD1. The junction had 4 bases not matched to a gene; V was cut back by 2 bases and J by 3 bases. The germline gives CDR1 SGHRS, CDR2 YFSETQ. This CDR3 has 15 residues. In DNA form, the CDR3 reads TGCGCCAGCAGCTTACAGGGGCCGGACACCGGGGAGCTGTTTTTT. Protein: CASSLQGPDTGELFF.

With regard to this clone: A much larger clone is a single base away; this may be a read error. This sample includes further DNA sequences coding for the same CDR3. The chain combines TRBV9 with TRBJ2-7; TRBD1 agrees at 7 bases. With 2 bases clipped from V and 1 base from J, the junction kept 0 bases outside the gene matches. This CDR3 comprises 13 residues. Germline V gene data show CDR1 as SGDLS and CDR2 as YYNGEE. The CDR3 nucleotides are TGTGCCAGCAGCGTGACAGGGTCCTACGAGCAGTACTTC. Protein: CASSVTGSYEQYF.

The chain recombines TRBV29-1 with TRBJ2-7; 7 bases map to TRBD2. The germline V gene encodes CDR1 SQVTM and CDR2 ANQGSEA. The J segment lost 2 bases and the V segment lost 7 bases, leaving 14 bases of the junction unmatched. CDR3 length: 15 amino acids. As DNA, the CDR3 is TGCAGCGCCCAAGAGGGGAGCGGGGAGGCCTACGAGCAGTACTTC. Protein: CSAQEGSGEAYEQYF.

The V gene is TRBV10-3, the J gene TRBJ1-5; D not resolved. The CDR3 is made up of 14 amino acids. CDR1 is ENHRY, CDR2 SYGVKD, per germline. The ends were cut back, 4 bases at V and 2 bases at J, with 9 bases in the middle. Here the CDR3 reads CAISGATRNQPQHF. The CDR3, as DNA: TGTGCCATCAGTGGCGCCACCCGCAATCAGCCCCAGCATTTT.

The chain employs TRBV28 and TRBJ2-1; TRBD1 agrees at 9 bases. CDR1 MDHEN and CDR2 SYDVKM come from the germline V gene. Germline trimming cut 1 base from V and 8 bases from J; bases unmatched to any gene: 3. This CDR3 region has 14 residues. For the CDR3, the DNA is TGTGCCAGCAGTTTATACACAGGGGGCTATGAGCAGTTCTTC. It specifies CASSLYTGGYEQFF.

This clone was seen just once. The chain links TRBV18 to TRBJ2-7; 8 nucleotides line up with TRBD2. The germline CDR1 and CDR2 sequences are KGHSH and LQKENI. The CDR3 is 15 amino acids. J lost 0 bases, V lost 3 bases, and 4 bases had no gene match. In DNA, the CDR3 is TGTGCCAGCTCACCGGGCAGCGGGGGCTCCTACGAGCAGTACTTC. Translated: CASSPGSGGSYEQYF.

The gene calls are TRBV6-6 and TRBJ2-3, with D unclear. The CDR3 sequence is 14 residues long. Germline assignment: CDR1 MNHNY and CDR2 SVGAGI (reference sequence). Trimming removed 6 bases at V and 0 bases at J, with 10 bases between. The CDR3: CASSLPGSTDTQYF. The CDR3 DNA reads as TGTGCCAGCAGCCTACCCGGAAGCACAGATACGCAGTATTTT.

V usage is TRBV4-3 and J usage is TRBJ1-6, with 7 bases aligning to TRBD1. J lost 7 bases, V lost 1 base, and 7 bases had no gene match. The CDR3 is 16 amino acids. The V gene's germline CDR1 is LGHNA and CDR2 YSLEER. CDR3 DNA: TGCGCCAGCAGCCAAGCCCGGGACAGAAAGAATTCACCCCTCCACTTT. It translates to CASSQARDRKNSPLHF.

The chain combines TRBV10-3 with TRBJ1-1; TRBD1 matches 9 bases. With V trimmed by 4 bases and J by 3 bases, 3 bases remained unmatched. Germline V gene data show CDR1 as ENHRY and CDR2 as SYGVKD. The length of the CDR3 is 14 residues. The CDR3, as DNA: TGTGCCATCAGTGGTGGGACAGGGTACACTGAAGCTTTCTTT. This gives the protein CAISGGTGYTEAFF.

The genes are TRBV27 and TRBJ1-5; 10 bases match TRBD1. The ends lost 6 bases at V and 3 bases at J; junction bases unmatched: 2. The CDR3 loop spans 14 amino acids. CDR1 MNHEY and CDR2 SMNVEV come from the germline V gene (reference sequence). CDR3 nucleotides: TGTGCCAGCAGGGGGACAGGGGCCAATCAGCCCCAGCATTTT. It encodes CASRGTGANQPQHF.